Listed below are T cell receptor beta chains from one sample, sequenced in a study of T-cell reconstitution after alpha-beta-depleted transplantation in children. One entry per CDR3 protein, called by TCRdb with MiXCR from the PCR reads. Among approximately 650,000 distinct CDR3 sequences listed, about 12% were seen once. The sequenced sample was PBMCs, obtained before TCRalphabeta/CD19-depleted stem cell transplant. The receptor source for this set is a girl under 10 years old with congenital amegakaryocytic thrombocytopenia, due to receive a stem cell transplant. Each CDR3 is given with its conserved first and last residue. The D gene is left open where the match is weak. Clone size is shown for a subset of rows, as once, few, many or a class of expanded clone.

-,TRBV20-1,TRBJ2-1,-,CSASDGSGNNEQFF,TGCAGTGCTTCCGATGGTAGCGGAAACAATGAGCAGTTCTTC
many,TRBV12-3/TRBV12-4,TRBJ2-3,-,CASSFIGDLTDTQYF,TGTGCCAGCAGTTTCATAGGGGACCTCACAGATACGCAGTATTTT
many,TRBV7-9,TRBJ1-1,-,CASSLASAHEAFF,TGTGCCAGCAGCTTAGCTTCGGCGCACGAAGCTTTCTTT
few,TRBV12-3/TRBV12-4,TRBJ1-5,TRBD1,CASSTRQGGHQPQHF,TGTGCCAGCAGTACTCGACAGGGGGGACATCAGCCCCAGCATTTT
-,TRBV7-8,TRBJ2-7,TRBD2,CASSLMSGSSYEQYF,TGTGCCAGCAGCTTAATGAGCGGGAGCTCCTACGAGCAGTACTTC
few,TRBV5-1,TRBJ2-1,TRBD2,CASSLYLAGNEQFF,TGCGCCAGCAGCTTGTACCTAGCGGGGAATGAGCAGTTCTTC
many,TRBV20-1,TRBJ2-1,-,CSAEQSRDCGINEQFF,TGCAGTGCTGAGCAATCCCGGGACTGCGGCATCAATGAGCAGTTCTTC
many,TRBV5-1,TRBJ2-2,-,CASSPLAPTGELFF,TGCGCCAGCAGCCCACTAGCTCCCACCGGGGAGCTGTTTTTT
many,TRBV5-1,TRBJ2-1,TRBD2,CASSREGSLDNEQFF,TGCGCCAGCAGCCGGGAGGGCTCCCTCGACAATGAGCAGTTCTTC
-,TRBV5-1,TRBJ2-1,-,CANRHQGDSDDEQFF,TGCGCCAACAGGCACCAGGGGGACTCTGACGATGAGCAGTTCTTC
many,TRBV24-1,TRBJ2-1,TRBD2,CATSDSGTSLFF,TGTGCCACCAGTGATTCGGGGACTAGTTTGTTCTTC
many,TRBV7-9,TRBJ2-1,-,CASIEGAGGPYNEQFF,TGTGCCAGCATTGAGGGGGCGGGAGGACCTTACAATGAGCAGTTCTTC
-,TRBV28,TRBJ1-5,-,CASTPRWKGNSNQPQHF,TGTGCCAGCACCCCACGGTGGAAGGGAAATAGCAATCAGCCCCAGCATTTT
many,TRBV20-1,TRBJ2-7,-,CSARGISGYEQYF,TGCAGTGCCCGGGGGATATCGGGCTACGAGCAGTACTTC
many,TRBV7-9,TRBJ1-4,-,CASSLPATGTNEKLFF,TGTGCCAGCAGCTTACCAGCTACCGGGACTAATGAAAAACTGTTTTTT
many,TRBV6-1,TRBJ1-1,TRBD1,CASTVDRVNTEAFF,TGTGCCAGCACCGTGGACAGGGTGAACACTGAAGCTTTCTTT
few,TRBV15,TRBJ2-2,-,CATRIKGGRELFF,TGTGCCACCAGAATAAAGGGGGGCCGGGAGCTGTTTTTT
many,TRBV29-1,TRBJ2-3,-,CSVVGDLRDTQYF,TGCAGCGTTGTGGGTGACTTGAGGGATACGCAGTATTTT
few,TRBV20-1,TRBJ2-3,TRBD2,CSASSSGRVVVRGTDTQYF,TGCAGTGCTAGTTCCAGCGGGAGGGTGGTCGTTCGGGGCACAGATACGCAGTATTTT
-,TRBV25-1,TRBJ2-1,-,CASSVTGTPQFF,TGTGCCAGCAGTGTCACCGGGACACCTCAGTTCTTC
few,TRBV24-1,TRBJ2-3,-,CATSLGSDTQYF,TGTGCCACCAGTCTCGGCTCGGATACGCAGTATTTT
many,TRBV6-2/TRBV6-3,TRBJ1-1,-,CASREDPVNTEAFF,TGTGCCAGCAGAGAGGACCCAGTGAACACTGAAGCTTTCTTT
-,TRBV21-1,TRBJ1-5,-,CASSKAGTRTNQPQHF,TGTGCCAGCAGCAAAGCTGGGACTCGGACAAATCAGCCCCAGCATTTT
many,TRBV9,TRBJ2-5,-,CASSVGLAAQETQYF,TGTGCCAGCAGCGTAGGATTAGCGGCCCAAGAGACCCAGTACTTC
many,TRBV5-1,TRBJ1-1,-,CASSFGRNLNTEAFF,TGCGCCAGCAGCTTTGGGCGGAATCTGAACACTGAAGCTTTCTTT
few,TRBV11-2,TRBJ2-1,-,CASSLVPLKERRSSYNEQFF,TGTGCCAGCAGCTTAGTTCCGCTAAAGGAGCGGAGGAGCTCCTACAATGAGCAGTTCTTC
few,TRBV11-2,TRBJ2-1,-,CASSLNWGSSSYNEQFF,TGTGCCAGCAGCTTAAATTGGGGCTCGAGCTCCTACAATGAGCAGTTCTTC
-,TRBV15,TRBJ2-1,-,CATSRDPGRNEQFF,TGTGCCACCAGCAGAGATCCCGGCAGGAATGAGCAGTTCTTC
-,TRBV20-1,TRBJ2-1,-,CSARSTLLHNEQFF,TGCAGCGCTAGATCTACTCTTCTCCACAATGAGCAGTTCTTC
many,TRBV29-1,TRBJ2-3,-,CSVESGDVVGTQYF,TGCAGCGTTGAATCGGGAGACGTGGTCGGTACGCAGTATTTT
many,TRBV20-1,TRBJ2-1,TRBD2,CSAQSGGFDNEQFF,TGCAGTGCTCAGTCGGGAGGGTTCGACAATGAGCAGTTCTTC
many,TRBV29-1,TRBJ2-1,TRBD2,CSVEGELAVSYNEQFF,TGCAGCGTTGAAGGAGAACTAGCGGTTTCCTACAATGAGCAGTTCTTC
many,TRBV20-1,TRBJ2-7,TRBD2,CSARGLAGGYEQYF,TGCAGTGCTAGAGGTCTAGCGGGAGGGTACGAGCAGTACTTC
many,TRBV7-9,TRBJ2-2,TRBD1,CASSLVTGSTGELFF,TGTGCCAGCAGCTTAGTGACAGGGTCCACCGGGGAGCTGTTTTTT
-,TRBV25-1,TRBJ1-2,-,CASSPTGNYGDTF,TGTGCCAGCAGCCCGACAGGCAACTATGGCGACACCTTC
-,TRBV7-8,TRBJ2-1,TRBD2,CASSLTGTSGREPYNEQFF,TGTGCCAGCAGCTTGACCGGGACTAGCGGGAGGGAACCCTACAATGAGCAGTTCTTC
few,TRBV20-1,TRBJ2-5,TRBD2,CSAQPEGLAVRVAQYF,TGCAGTGCACAGCCGGAGGGTCTAGCGGTTCGAGTGGCCCAGTACTTC
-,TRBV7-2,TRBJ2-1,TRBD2,CASSPLSSGSFEQFF,TGTGCCAGCAGCCCCCTGTCTAGCGGGAGTTTTGAGCAGTTCTTC
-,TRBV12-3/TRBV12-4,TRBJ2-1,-,CASNPHNFGLSPNEQFF,TGTGCCAGCAACCCACACAATTTTGGGTTGTCTCCCAACGAGCAGTTCTTC
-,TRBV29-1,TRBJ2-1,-,CSVANTPYNEQFF,TGCAGCGTTGCTAACACCCCCTACAATGAGCAGTTCTTC
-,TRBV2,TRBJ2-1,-,CASRKRGMGSFEDNEQFF,TGTGCCAGCCGAAAGAGGGGGATGGGGTCTTTCGAGGATAATGAGCAGTTCTTC
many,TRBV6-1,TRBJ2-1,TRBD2,CASSLSGRAYNEQFF,TGTGCCAGCAGTCTTAGCGGGAGGGCCTACAATGAGCAGTTCTTC
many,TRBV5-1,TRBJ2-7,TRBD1,CASSLFPGTAYEQYF,TGCGCCAGCAGCTTGTTTCCCGGGACAGCCTACGAGCAGTACTTC
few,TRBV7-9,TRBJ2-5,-,CASSPPRGRGQETQYF,TGTGCCAGCAGCCCCCCCAGGGGTAGGGGGCAAGAGACCCAGTACTTC
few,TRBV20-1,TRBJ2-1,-,CSARSPRGAPYNEQFF,TGCAGTGCTAGGTCCCCCCGGGGCGCCCCCTACAATGAGCAGTTCTTC
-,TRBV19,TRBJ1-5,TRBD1,CASRIDRGWDQPQHF,TGTGCCAGTAGGATTGACAGGGGTTGGGATCAGCCCCAGCATTTT
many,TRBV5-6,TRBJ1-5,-,CASSAWQVSVGPQHF,TGTGCCAGCAGCGCGTGGCAGGTCTCTGTGGGGCCCCAGCATTTT
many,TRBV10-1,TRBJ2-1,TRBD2,CASSEAGLVNNEQFF,TGCGCCAGCAGTGAGGCCGGACTAGTTAACAATGAGCAGTTCTTC
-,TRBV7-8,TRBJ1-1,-,CASTTHYPGTEAFF,TGTGCCAGCACCACACACTATCCGGGGACTGAAGCTTTCTTT
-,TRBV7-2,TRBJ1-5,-,CASSLGGGENQPQHF,TGTGCCAGCAGCTTAGGTGGAGGGGAGAATCAGCCCCAGCATTTT
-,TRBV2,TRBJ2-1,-,CASTPEADSYNEQFF,TGTGCCAGTACTCCTGAGGCGGATTCTTACAATGAGCAGTTCTTC
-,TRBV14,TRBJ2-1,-,CASSLSRPSLLGQFF,TGTGCCAGCAGTCTTAGCCGACCTTCGCTTCTCGGGCAGTTCTTC
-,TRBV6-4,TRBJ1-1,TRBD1,CASSRPGQGAQPDTEAFF,TGTGCCAGCAGTAGACCGGGACAGGGGGCGCAACCTGACACTGAAGCTTTCTTT
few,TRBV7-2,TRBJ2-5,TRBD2,CASSRGLVTQETQYF,TGTGCCAGCAGCAGGGGACTAGTTACACAAGAGACCCAGTACTTC
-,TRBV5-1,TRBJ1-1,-,CASSLQQNTEAFF,TGCGCCAGCAGCCTGCAGCAGAACACTGAAGCTTTCTTT